This TCR beta chain was captured in a study of T cells in Graves' hyperthyroidism and ophthalmopathy. After removal of 0 bases from V and 6 bases from J, the junction contained 6 bases not matched to a gene. Germline lookup yields CDR1 SQVTM and CDR2 ANQGSEA. This CDR3 has 15 amino acids. This clonotype occurred many times. Amplification targeted TCR beta CDR3 regions from RNA transcripts. An initial round of RT-PCR targeting the TCR CDR3 relied on the HTBI primer set. TCRdb passed the multiplex PCR reads through MiXCR, listing each CDR3 protein once. The data hold about 480,000 distinct CDR3 sequences, with approximately 14% observed a single time.

Sequences were obtained from blood. V gene TRBV29-1 combines with J gene TRBJ2-3; 10 bases are shared with TRBD1. The clonotype was recovered from a young woman with Graves' hyperthyroidism. The CDR3 here is CSVEDRQGADDTQYF. The CDR3 nucleotides are TGCAGCGTTGAAGACCGACAGGGGGCTGACGATACGCAGTATTTT.